These 5 T cell receptor beta chains share one sample of origin, sequenced in a study of T cells in Graves' hyperthyroidism and ophthalmopathy. RNA transcripts yielded amplified TCR beta CDR3 regions. A set of HTBI primers served as the primers for a first-round RT-PCR of the TCR CDR3. TCRdb re-analysed the multiplex PCR reads in MiXCR, keeping a single row per CDR3 protein. Seen here are approximately 520,000 distinct CDR3 sequences, around 22% observed once, and the top ten hold over 9%. Sequencing used blood. Receptors originate from a woman aged 30 to 39 with Graves' ophthalmopathy.

This clonotype came up many times. The chain uses TRBV7-2 and TRBJ2-7, with D unclear. Per germline, CDR1 SGHTA and CDR2 FQGNSA. This CDR3 comprises 16 residues. Trimming removed 0 bases from V and 6 bases from J, with 18 bases in between. CDR3 sequence reads: CASSLAEYWRPGEQYF. The CDR3 DNA reads as TGTGCCAGCAGCTTAGCAGAGTACTGGCGGCCCGGCGAGCAGTACTTC.

This clonotype appeared many times. This chain links TRBV7-6 with TRBJ2-7; a possible D gene is TRBD1 (6 bases). CDR3 size: 16 residues. V was cut by 2 bases and J by 6 bases, with 20 bases left in between. CDR1 is SGHVS, CDR2 FNYEAQ, per germline. The CDR3 reads CASSLQGGGTNTEQYF. Here the CDR3 DNA reads TGTGCCAGCAGCTTACAAGGGGGTGGGACGAACACCGAGCAGTACTTC. The full variable domain, in which reference TRBV7-6 and TRBJ2-7 provide the parts outside the CDR3, is GAGVSQSPRYKVTKRGQDVALRCDPISGHVSLYWYRQALGQGPEFLTYFNYEAQQDKSGLPNDRFSAERPEGSISTLTIQRTEQRDSAMYRCASSLQGGGTNTEQYFGPGTRLTVT.

This clonotype has a count of ten or more. The CDR3 sequence: CASRRQFNPINQPQHF. In DNA, the CDR3 is TGTGCCAGCAGGAGACAATTTAACCCAATCAATCAGCCCCAGCATTTT. The chain combines TRBV28 with TRBJ1-5; D not certain. The germline V and J ends were trimmed by 6 bases and 3 bases, with 18 bases remaining between them. The CDR3 is 16 amino acids. CDR1 MDHEN and CDR2 SYDVKM come from the germline V gene.

In DNA, the CDR3 is TGTGCCACCAGCAGGCCGGGACAGCGATCCTACGAGCAGTACTTC. As protein: CATSRPGQRSYEQYF. This chain uses TRBV15 with TRBJ2-7; TRBD1 matches 7 bases. The J segment lost 1 base and the V segment lost 3 bases, leaving 6 bases of the junction unmatched. The V gene's germline CDR1 is LNHNV and CDR2 YYDKDF (reference sequence). The CDR3 loop spans 15 amino acids.

Only a few counts were recorded for this clonotype. The chain uses TRBV12-3 or TRBV12-4 and TRBJ1-1; D remains ambiguous. The CDR3 is 13 amino acids. Trimming took off 3 bases at V and 6 bases at J, with 11 bases between the two ends. In nucleotides, the CDR3 is TGTGCCAGCAGTTTCGGGGTTAGCCCTGAAGCTTTCTTT. This translates into CASSFGVSPEAFF.